The following is a T cell receptor (beta chain) sequence with its context. The data derive from a study of PD-L1 blockade in urothelial cancer. At the level of the study: Peripheral blood specimens exhibited a median yield of around 140,000 T cells.

The time point here: pretreatment peripheral blood. Patients presented with locally advanced or metastatic urothelial carcinoma. Profiling relied on immunoSEQ multiplex PCR, and the TCRdb table lists in-frame clones only, not all of them. The sample records roughly 49,000 clones, more than 70% being singletons. The CDR3 has 14 residues. Between the trimmed V and J ends, which lost 0 bases and 4 bases, there was a span of 9 bases. Germline CDR1 reads KGHSH; CDR2 reads LQKENI. The chain links TRBV18 to TRBJ1-2, with D perhaps matching TRBD1 (5 bases). The sequenced sample was PBMCs, obtained around atezolizumab (anti-PD-L1) treatment. The TCR comes from a man between 60 and 75 years old with urothelial cancer. CDR3 nucleotide sequence: TGTGCCAGCTCACCACCAGAAGGGGTCTATGGCTACACCTTC. This translates into CASSPPEGVYGYTF.